This TCR beta chain was sequenced for a study of shared clonotypes between healthy human individuals. Points from the study as a whole: Only blood was sampled, and tissue TCR repertoires likely differ from blood ones.

The material for each subset, its genomic DNA, was split evenly across several immunoSEQ plates. Sequencing used immunoSEQ multiplex PCR; TCRdb keeps in-frame clones, though not all of them. The data contain more than 450,000 clones, 75% to 85% of them singletons. Only a few counts were recorded for this clone. Its antigen is not known. Among the donors, all were Caucasian adults who lived in Nashville, Tennessee. V gave up 3 bases and J gave up 3 bases; unmatched junction bases: 0. The germline CDR1 and CDR2 sequences are MRHNA and SNTAGT. CDR3 size: 15 residues. The TCR comes from a woman aged 40 to 49 in good health. Some clones in this sample may be carry-over from other donors' samples. V usage is TRBV6-4 and J usage is TRBJ2-2; 11 bases agree with TRBD2. The sequenced sample was PBMCs. The CDR3: CASSELAGDTGELFF. In DNA form, the CDR3 reads TGTGCCAGCAGTGAACTAGCGGGAGACACCGGGGAGCTGTTTTTT.